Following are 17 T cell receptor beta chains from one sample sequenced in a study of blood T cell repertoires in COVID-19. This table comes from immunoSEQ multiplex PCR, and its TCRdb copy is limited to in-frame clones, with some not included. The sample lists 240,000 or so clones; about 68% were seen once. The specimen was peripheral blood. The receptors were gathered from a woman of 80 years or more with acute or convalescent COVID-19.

The CDR3 coding sequence is TGTGCCAGCATGGGGCAGCAAGTCTCTGGAAACACCATATATTTT. Translated, it gives CASMGQQVSGNTIYF. This chain uses TRBV2 with TRBJ1-3; maybe TRBD1 (5 bases). The CDR3 is 15 residues long. From germline, CDR1 is SNHLY and CDR2 FYNNEI. V dropped 7 bases and J dropped 0 bases, with 13 bases sitting between them. Based on the CDR3 plus reference TRBV2 and TRBJ1-3, the full variable domain is EPEVTQTPSHQVTQMGQEVILRCVPISNHLYFYWYRQILGQKVEFLVSFYNNEISEKSEIFDDQFSVERPDGSNFTLKIRSTKLEDSAMYFCASMGQQVSGNTIYFGEGSWLTVV.

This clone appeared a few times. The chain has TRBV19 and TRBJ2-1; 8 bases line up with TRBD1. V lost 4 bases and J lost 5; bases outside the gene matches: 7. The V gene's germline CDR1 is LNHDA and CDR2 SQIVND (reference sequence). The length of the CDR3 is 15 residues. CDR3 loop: CASSRQGSGDNEQFF. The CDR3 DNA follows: TGTGCCAGTAGTAGACAGGGGTCGGGGGACAATGAGCAGTTCTTC.

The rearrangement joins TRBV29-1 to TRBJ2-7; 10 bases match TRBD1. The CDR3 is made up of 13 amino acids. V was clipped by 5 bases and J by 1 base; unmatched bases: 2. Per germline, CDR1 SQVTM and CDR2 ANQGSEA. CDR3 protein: CSVRQGASYEQYF. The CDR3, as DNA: TGCAGCGTTCGACAGGGGGCTTCCTACGAGCAGTACTTC.

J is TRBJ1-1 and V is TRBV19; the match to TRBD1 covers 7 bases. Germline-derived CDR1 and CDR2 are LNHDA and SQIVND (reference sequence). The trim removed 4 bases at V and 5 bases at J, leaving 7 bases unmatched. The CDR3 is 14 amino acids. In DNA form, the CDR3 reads TGTGCCAGTAGTAGGTGGGACAGAAAAACTGAAGCTTTCTTT. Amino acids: CASSRWDRKTEAFF.

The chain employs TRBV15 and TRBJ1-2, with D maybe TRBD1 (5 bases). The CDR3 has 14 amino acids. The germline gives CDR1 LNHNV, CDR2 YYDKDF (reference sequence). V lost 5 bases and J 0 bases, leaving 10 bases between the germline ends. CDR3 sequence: CATSGRRANYGYTF. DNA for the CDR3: TGTGCCACCAGCGGTCGCAGGGCTAACTATGGCTACACCTTC.

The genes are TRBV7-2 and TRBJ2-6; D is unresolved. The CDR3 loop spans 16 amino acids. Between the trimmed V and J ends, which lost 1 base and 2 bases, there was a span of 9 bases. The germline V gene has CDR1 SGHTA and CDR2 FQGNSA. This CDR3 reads CASSLVWSPGANVLTF. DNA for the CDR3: TGTGCCAGCAGCTTAGTCTGGAGCCCTGGGGCCAACGTCCTGACTTTC.

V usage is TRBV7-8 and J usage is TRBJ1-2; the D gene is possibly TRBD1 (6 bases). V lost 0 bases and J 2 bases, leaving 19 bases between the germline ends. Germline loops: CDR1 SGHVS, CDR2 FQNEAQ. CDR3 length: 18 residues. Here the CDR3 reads CASSLAGRGQGRNYGYTF. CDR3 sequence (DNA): TGTGCCAGCAGCTTAGCGGGGAGAGGGCAGGGGCGGAACTATGGCTACACCTTC. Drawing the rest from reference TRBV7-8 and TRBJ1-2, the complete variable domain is GAGVSQSPRYKVAKRGQDVALRCDPISGHVSLFWYQQALGQGPEFLTYFQNEAQLDKSGLPSDRFFAERPEGSVSTLKIQRTQQEDSAVYLCASSLAGRGQGRNYGYTFGSGTRLTVV.

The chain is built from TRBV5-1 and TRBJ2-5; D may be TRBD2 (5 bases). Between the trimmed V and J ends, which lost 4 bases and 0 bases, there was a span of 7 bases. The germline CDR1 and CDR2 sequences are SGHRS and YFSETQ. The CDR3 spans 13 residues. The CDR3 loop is CASSQRDQETQYF. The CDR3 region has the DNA TGCGCCAGCAGCCAGAGGGACCAAGAGACCCAGTACTTC.

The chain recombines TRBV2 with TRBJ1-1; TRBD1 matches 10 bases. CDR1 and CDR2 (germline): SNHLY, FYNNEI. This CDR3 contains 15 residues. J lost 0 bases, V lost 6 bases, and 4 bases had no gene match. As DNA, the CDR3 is TGTGCCAGCAGGGGACAGGGGATGATGAACACTGAAGCTTTCTTT. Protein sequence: CASRGQGMMNTEAFF. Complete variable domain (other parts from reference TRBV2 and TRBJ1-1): EPEVTQTPSHQVTQMGQEVILRCVPISNHLYFYWYRQILGQKVEFLVSFYNNEISEKSEIFDDQFSVERPDGSNFTLKIRSTKLEDSAMYFCASRGQGMMNTEAFFGQGTRLTVV.

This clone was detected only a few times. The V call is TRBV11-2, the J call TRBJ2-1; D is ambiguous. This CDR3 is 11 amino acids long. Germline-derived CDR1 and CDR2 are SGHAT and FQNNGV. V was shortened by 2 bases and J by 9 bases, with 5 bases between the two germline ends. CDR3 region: CASSLYSEQFF. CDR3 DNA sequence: TGTGCCAGCAGCTTATATAGTGAGCAGTTCTTC.

This CDR3 is CAIRAGTGEGDNYGYTF. For the CDR3, the DNA is TGTGCCATCAGAGCCGGGACAGGGGAGGGGGATAACTATGGCTACACCTTC. The V gene is TRBV10-3, the J gene TRBJ1-2; TRBD1 agrees at 10 bases. V gave up 6 bases and J gave up 1 base; unmatched junction bases: 11. Germline V lookup: CDR1 ENHRY, CDR2 SYGVKD. CDR3 size: 17 residues.

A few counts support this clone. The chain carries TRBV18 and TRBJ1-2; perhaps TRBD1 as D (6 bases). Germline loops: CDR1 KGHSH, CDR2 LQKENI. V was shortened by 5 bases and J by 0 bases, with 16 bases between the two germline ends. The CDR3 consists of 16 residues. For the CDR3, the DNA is TGTGCCAGCTCAACCCAGGGGCAAGTCACTAACTATGGCTACACCTTC. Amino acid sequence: CASSTQGQVTNYGYTF.

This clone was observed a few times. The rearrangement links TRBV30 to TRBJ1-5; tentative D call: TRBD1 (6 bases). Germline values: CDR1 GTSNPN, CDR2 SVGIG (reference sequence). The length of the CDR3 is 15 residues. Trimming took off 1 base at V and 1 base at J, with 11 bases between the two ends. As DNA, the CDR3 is TGTGCCTGGAGTGCGGGGGGCCGGAGCAATCAGCCCCAGCATTTT. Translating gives CAWSAGGRSNQPQHF.

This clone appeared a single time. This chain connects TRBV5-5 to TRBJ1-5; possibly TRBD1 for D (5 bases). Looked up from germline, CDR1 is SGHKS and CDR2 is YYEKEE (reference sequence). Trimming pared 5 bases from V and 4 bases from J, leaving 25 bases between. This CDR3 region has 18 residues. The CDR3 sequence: CASRNARQDTRVNQPQHF. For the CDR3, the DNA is TGTGCCAGCAGGAATGCCAGGCAGGACACCCGGGTAAATCAGCCCCAGCATTTT.

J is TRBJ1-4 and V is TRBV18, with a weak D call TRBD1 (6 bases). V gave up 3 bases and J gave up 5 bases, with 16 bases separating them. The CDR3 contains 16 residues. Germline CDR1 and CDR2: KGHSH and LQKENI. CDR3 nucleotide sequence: TGTGCCAGCTCACCTAGGACACAGGGCCCAAATGAAAAACTGTTTTTT. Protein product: CASSPRTQGPNEKLFF. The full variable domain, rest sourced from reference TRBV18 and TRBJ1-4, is NAGVMQNPRHLVRRRGQEARLRCSPMKGHSHVYWYRQLPEEGLKFMVYLQKENIIDESGMPKERFSAEFPKEGPSILRIQQVVRGDSAAYFCASSPRTQGPNEKLFFGSGTQLSVL.

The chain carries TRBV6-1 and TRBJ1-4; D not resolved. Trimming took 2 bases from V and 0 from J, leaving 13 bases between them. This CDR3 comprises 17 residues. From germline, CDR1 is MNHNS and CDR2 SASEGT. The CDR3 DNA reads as TGTGCCAGCAGTGAACGCCCGATGAGGGCAACTAATGAAAAACTGTTTTTT. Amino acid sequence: CASSERPMRATNEKLFF.

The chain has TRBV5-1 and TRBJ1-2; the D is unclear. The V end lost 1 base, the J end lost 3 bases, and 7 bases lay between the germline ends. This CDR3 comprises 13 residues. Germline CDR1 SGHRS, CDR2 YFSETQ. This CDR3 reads CASSLTVDYGYTF. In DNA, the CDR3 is TGCGCCAGCAGCTTGACAGTGGACTATGGCTACACCTTC.